The 13 T cell receptor beta chains presented below share a single source sample, sequenced in a study of blood T cell repertoires in COVID-19 (TCRdb year 2020). Receptor libraries were prepared by the immunoSEQ multiplex PCR assay. TCRdb provides this immuneACCESS table in a form limited to in-frame rearrangements. Some clones are lacking; in checked studies, under half of them reflect an unresolved V gene, and why the rest are absent is not known. Within this sample are about 290,000 clones, with 70% to 90% of them counted one time only. The top ten constitute around 3.7% of the sample. Sequenced: peripheral blood. The receptor set was obtained from a woman between 50 and 59 years old with active or convalescent COVID-19.

The chain links TRBV15 to TRBJ1-2; TRBD1 is a possible D gene (5 bases). Germline lookup yields CDR1 LNHNV and CDR2 YYDKDF (reference sequence). This CDR3 spans 11 amino acids. V lost 4 bases and J lost 6, with 6 bases in between. The DNA for the CDR3 is TGTGCCACCAGCAAGGGGCATGGCTACACCTTC. Translated, it gives CATSKGHGYTF.

The V call is TRBV6-5, the J call TRBJ1-1; TRBD1 matches at 7 bases. The V gene end was trimmed by 3 bases and the J gene end by 2 bases; junction bases not matched to a gene: 9. In germline, CDR1 is MNHEY, CDR2 SVGAGI. The CDR3 is 16 amino acids. DNA of the CDR3: TGTGCCAGCAGTTATATCAGTACAGGGGTTAACACTGAAGCTTTCTTT. Encoded protein: CASSYISTGVNTEAFF.

The V call is TRBV5-1, the J call TRBJ2-1; 7 bases line up with TRBD2. The CDR3 is made up of 15 amino acids. V gave up 0 bases and J gave up 10 bases; unmatched junction bases: 10. Germline CDR1 is SGHRS and CDR2 is YFSETQ. The CDR3 loop is CASSLAAGEWSEQFF. CDR3 coding DNA: TGCGCCAGCAGCTTGGCTGCGGGAGAGTGGAGCGAGCAGTTCTTC. Drawing the rest from reference TRBV5-1 and TRBJ2-1, the complete variable domain is KAGVTQTPRYLIKTRGQQVTLSCSPISGHRSVSWYQQTPGQGLQFLFEYFSETQRNKGNFPGRFSGRQFSNSRSEMNVSTLELGDSALYLCASSLAAGEWSEQFFGPGTRLTVL.

This clone appeared once. The V gene is TRBV25-1, the J gene TRBJ2-2; 7 nucleotides align to TRBD1. With 3 bases clipped from V and 0 bases from J, the junction kept 4 bases outside the gene matches. The CDR3 is made up of 16 amino acids. CDR1 and CDR2 (germline): MGHDK, SYGVNS. The CDR3 DNA reads TGTGCCAGCAGTGAGAACAGGGGCGCGAACACCGGGGAGCTGTTTTTT. This encodes CASSENRGANTGELFF.

The chain joins TRBV24-1 to TRBJ2-6, with 7 nucleotides matching TRBD2. Germline CDR1 is KGHDR and CDR2 is SFDVKD. V lost 9 bases and J lost 2; bases outside the gene matches: 9. The CDR3 consists of 16 residues. This CDR3 is CATCGGVGAGANVLTF. The CDR3 DNA reads as TGTGCCACCTGTGGGGGGGTGGGGGCTGGGGCCAACGTCCTGACTTTC.

The CDR3 loop is CASSLGRGRNTEAFF. CDR3 nucleotides: TGTGCCAGCAGCTTAGGGCGGGGGAGGAACACTGAAGCTTTCTTT. The J gene is TRBJ1-1, the V gene TRBV11-3, with D perhaps matching TRBD1 (5 bases). This CDR3 contains 15 residues. Germline CDR1 is SGHNT and CDR2 is YENEEA. V lost 1 base and J 1 base, leaving 10 bases between the germline ends.

This chain links TRBV19 with TRBJ1-4; D not resolved. This CDR3 spans 14 amino acids. V gave up 5 bases and J gave up 7 bases, with 14 bases separating them. CDR1 and CDR2 (germline): LNHDA, SQIVND (reference sequence). The DNA for the CDR3 is TGTGCCAGTAGTCCCACTCGGAGCGGTGAAAAACTGTTTTTT. Its protein is CASSPTRSGEKLFF.

This chain joins TRBV5-6 and TRBJ1-2; D remains ambiguous. Trimming stripped 0 bases from V and 3 bases from J, with 15 bases between. The CDR3 consists of 16 residues. CDR1 and CDR2 (germline): SGHDT, YYEEEE. The CDR3 DNA reads as TGTGCCAGCAGCTTGGCTTCCGCAGGAAAGGACTATGGCTACACCTTC. This encodes CASSLASAGKDYGYTF.

The rearrangement joins TRBV6-1 to TRBJ2-1; 7 nucleotides line up with TRBD1. V lost 4 bases, J lost 5 bases, and 11 bases stayed unmatched. Germline CDR1 is MNHNS and CDR2 is SASEGT. The CDR3 length is 16 residues. CDR3: CASSAPSGTANNEQFF. The DNA for the CDR3 is TGTGCCAGCAGTGCACCCTCCGGGACAGCAAACAATGAGCAGTTCTTC.

This rearrangement joins TRBV19 to TRBJ1-2, with 9 nucleotides matching TRBD1. The CDR3 runs 12 residues. V gave up 5 bases and J gave up 6 bases; unmatched junction bases: 1. The V gene's germline CDR1 is LNHDA and CDR2 SQIVND (reference sequence). The CDR3 bases are TGTGCCAGTAGTGACAGGGGGAATGGCTACACCTTC. Residues: CASSDRGNGYTF.

The rearrangement links TRBV6-5 to TRBJ2-5; 7 bases are shared with TRBD1. CDR1 and CDR2 from the germline V gene are MNHEY and SVGAGI. The CDR3 totals 15 residues. Trimming removed 9 bases from V and 4 bases from J; junction bases left unmatched: 14. The CDR3 DNA follows: TGTGCCAGTATGGCACTCCACAGGGGCGGAGAGACCCAGTACTTC. This sequence encodes CASMALHRGGETQYF.

The chain employs TRBV20-1 and TRBJ1-5, with D hard to call. Per germline, CDR1 DFQATT and CDR2 SNEGSKA (reference sequence). Trimming stripped 3 bases from V and 0 bases from J, with 18 bases between. The CDR3 has 17 amino acids. CDR3 sequence reads: CSASPYVENSSNQPQHF. In DNA form, the CDR3 reads TGCAGTGCTAGTCCATATGTCGAGAATAGTAGCAATCAGCCCCAGCATTTT.

The rearrangement links TRBV19 to TRBJ2-7; weak D call: TRBD1 (6 bases). Trimming pared 1 base from V and 1 base from J, leaving 8 bases between. The CDR3 extends over 14 amino acids. CDR1 and CDR2 (germline): LNHDA, SQIVND (reference sequence). CDR3 DNA: TGTGCCAGTAGTATAGCACAGGGATCCTACGAGCAGTACTTC. This encodes CASSIAQGSYEQYF.